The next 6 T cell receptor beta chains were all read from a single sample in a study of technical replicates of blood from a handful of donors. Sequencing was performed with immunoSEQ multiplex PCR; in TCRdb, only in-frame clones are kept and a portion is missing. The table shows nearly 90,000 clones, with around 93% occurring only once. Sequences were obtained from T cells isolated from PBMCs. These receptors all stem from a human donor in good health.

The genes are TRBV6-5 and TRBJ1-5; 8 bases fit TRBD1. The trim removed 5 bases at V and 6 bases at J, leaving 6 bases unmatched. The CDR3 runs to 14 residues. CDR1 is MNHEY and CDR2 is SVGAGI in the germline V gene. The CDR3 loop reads CASSRGQGIQPQHF. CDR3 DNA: TGTGCCAGCAGTCGCGGACAGGGAATTCAGCCCCAGCATTTT.

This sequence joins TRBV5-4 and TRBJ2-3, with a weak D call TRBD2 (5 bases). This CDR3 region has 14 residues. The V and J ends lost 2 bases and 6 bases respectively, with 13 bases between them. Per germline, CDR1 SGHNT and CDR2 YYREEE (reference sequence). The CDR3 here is CASSFGISGDTQYF. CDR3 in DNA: TGTGCCAGCAGCTTCGGCATCTCGGGGGATACGCAGTATTTT.

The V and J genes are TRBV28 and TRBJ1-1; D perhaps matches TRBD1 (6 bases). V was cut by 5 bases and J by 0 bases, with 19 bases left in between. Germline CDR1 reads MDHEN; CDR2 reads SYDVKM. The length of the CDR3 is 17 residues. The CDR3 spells CASSRTLDRRVNTEAFF. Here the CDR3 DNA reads TGTGCCAGCAGTCGTACCTTGGACAGAAGGGTGAACACTGAAGCTTTCTTT.

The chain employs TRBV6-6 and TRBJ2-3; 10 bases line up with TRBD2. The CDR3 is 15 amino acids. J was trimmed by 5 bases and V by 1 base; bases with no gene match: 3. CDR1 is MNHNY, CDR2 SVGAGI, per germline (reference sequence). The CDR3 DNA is TGTGCCAGCAGTTACTTAGCGGGAGGAGGAGATACGCAGTATTTT. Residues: CASSYLAGGGDTQYF.

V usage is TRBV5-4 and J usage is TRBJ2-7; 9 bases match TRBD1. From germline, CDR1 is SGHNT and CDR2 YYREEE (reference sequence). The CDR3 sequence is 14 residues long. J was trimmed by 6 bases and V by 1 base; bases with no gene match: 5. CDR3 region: CASSLPGQGIEQYF. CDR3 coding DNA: TGTGCCAGCAGCTTGCCGGGACAGGGAATCGAGCAGTACTTC.

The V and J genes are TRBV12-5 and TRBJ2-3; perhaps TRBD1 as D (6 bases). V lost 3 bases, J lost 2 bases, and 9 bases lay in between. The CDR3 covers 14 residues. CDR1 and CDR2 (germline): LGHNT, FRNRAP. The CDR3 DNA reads TGTGCTAGTGGTTTAGGGGGAACCACAGATACGCAGTATTTT. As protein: CASGLGGTTDTQYF. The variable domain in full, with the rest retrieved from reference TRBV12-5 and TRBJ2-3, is DARVTQTPRHKVTEMGQEVTMRCQPILGHNTVFWYRQTMMQGLELLAYFRNRAPLDDSGMPKDRFSAEMPDATLATLKIQPSEPRDSAVYFCASGLGGTTDTQYFGPGTRLTVL.